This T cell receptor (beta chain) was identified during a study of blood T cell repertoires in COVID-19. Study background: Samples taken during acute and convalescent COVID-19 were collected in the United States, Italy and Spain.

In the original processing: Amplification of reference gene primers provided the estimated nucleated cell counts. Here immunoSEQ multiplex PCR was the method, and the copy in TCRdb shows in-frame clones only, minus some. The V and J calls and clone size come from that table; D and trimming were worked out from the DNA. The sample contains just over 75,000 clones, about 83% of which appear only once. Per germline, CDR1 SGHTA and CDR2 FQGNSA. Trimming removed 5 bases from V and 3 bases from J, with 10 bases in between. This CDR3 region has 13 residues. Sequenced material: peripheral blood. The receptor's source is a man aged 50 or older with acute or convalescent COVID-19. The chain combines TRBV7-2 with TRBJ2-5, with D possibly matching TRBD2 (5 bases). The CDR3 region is CASSRDFKETQYF. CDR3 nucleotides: TGTGCCAGCAGCCGGGATTTTAAAGAGACCCAGTACTTC.